In this sample, the clone carrying this T cell receptor beta chain turned up once. The sample comes from a study of control samples from healthy donors and cancer patients. This CDR3 spans 16 amino acids. The germline V gene has CDR1 SGHDN and CDR2 FVKESK. V trimming: 8 bases; J trimming: 0 bases; junction bases outside the gene matches: 12. Generated by immunoSEQ multiplex PCR, the TCRdb table keeps only in-frame clones and is missing some. The data show around 89,000 clones, approximately 82% seen once. J is TRBJ1-2 and V is TRBV14; 7 nucleotides align to TRBD1. This clonotype was sampled from an older woman in good health. Sample: blood. CDR3 DNA: TGTGCCAGCGCGACAGGGCGAGAGGGATCTAACTATGGCTACACCTTC. Its protein is CASATGREGSNYGYTF.